This TCR beta chain was retrieved from a study of blood T cell repertoires in COVID-19. Repertoires were generated with immunoSEQ multiplex PCR, while TCRdb's copy carries only in-frame clones and drops some. The table records about 36,000 clones, over 75% of them present only once. Per the germline V gene, CDR1 is SGHDT and CDR2 is YYEEEE. V lost 4 bases, J lost 1 base, and 8 bases lay in between. CDR3 size: 13 residues. The sequence came from a man aged 55 to 70 with acute or convalescent COVID-19. Sequences were obtained from peripheral blood. V is TRBV5-6 and J is TRBJ2-5; no clear D gene. The CDR3 here is CASSAVPQETQYF. In nucleotides, the CDR3 is TGTGCCAGCAGCGCAGTACCCCAAGAGACCCAGTACTTC. Together with reference TRBV5-6 and TRBJ2-5, the CDR3 gives the full variable domain: DAGVTQSPTHLIKTRGQQVTLRCSPKSGHDTVSWYQQALGQGPQFIFQYYEEEERQRGNFPDRFSGHQFPNYSSELNVNALLLGDSALYLCASSAVPQETQYFGPGTRLLVL.